The next 27 T cell receptor beta chains were all read from a single sample in a study of blood T cells in healthy people across ages. A second PCR, run for about 6 to 11 cycles, used a sample-barcoded 5' primer plus a J-beta primer mix. TCRdb used MiXCR to reprocess the 5' RACE reads, holding one entry per CDR3 protein. The table includes about 800,000 distinct CDR3 sequences, approximately 25% detected once. A further study also used this sample, focusing on T cells of mothers and their children.

The sequenced sample was blood. All receptors come from a boy aged 5-17 years in good health.

The CDR3 region has the DNA TGTGCCATCAGAAGGACAGGGGACGCCTACGAGCAGTACTTC. It encodes CAIRRTGDAYEQYF. This chain links TRBV10-3 with TRBJ2-7, with 9 bases that match TRBD1. CDR1 is ENHRY and CDR2 is SYGVKD in the germline V gene. The CDR3 is made up of 14 amino acids. The ends lost 6 bases at V and 2 bases at J; junction bases unmatched: 5.

This clonotype was recorded a few times. This chain links TRBV12-3 or TRBV12-4 with TRBJ2-1; TRBD2 matches at 12 bases. This CDR3 is built from 15 residues. The V and J ends lost 3 bases and 12 bases, in that order; junction bases with no gene match: 9. The CDR3 here is CASSFTSGGTSAQFF. The CDR3 DNA sequence: TGTGCCAGCAGTTTCACTAGCGGGGGGACCTCTGCGCAGTTCTTC.

This clonotype was detected a few times. Written as DNA, the CDR3 is TGCAGTGCTAGTGGGCAAGCTACCTACGAGCAGTACTTC. This codes for CSASGQATYEQYF. The chain combines TRBV20-1 with TRBJ2-7; no firm D call. This CDR3 is 13 amino acids long. Trimming stripped 3 bases from V and 2 bases from J, with 11 bases between. Germline V lookup: CDR1 DFQATT, CDR2 SNEGSKA (reference sequence).

In its sample, this clonotype was seen a few times. The genes are TRBV27 and TRBJ1-1; D uncertain. Between the trimmed V and J ends, which lost 11 bases and 0 bases, there was a span of 16 bases. CDR1 MNHEY and CDR2 SMNVEV come from the germline V gene (reference sequence). This CDR3 has 14 residues. In DNA form, the CDR3 reads TGTGCCGGCCCAAAGACACCTTTGAACACTGAAGCTTTCTTT. Protein: CAGPKTPLNTEAFF.

This clonotype was observed many times. This chain connects TRBV4-3 to TRBJ1-1, with unresolved D. From germline, CDR1 is LGHNA and CDR2 YSLEER. The ends were cut back, 0 bases at V and 5 bases at J, with 7 bases in the middle. The CDR3 length is 13 residues. The chain's CDR3 is CASSQEPKTEAFF. CDR3 bases: TGCGCCAGCAGCCAAGAGCCGAAGACTGAAGCTTTCTTT.

J is TRBJ2-7 and V is TRBV29-1, with TRBD1 identical over 9 bases. The ends lost 5 bases at V and 2 bases at J; junction bases unmatched: 7. In germline, CDR1 is SQVTM, CDR2 ANQGSEA. The CDR3 extends over 14 amino acids. For the CDR3, the DNA is TGCAGCGTTCTGGGGGGACAGGGTGCCTACGAGCAGTACTTC. Its protein product is CSVLGGQGAYEQYF.

V usage is TRBV21-1 and J usage is TRBJ2-1; the DNA was not used to check the table's D call, TRBD2. TRBV21-1 constitutes a pseudogene. This CDR3 is built from 16 residues. DNA of the CDR3: TGTGCCAGCAGCAAATGTAGCGGGGGGGGATACAATGAGCAGTTCTTC. Residues: CASSKCSGGGYNEQFF.

This chain uses TRBV7-8 with TRBJ2-5, with D perhaps matching TRBD2 (5 bases). V lost 5 bases and J 2 bases, leaving 12 bases between the germline ends. CDR1 and CDR2 (germline): SGHVS, FQNEAQ. The CDR3 is made up of 14 amino acids. The CDR3 DNA reads as TGTGCCAGCAGCCCGAGACTACTTCAAGAGACCCAGTACTTC. This translates into CASSPRLLQETQYF.

J is TRBJ2-7 and V is TRBV7-8, with 8 bases that match TRBD2. The trim removed 1 base at V and 10 bases at J, leaving 9 bases unmatched. Germline lookup yields CDR1 SGHVS and CDR2 FQNEAQ. The CDR3 sequence is 14 residues long. The CDR3, as DNA: TGTGCCAGCAGCTTAGGCGGGGGGCTTAGGGCCCAGTACTTC. Translated: CASSLGGGLRAQYF.

This chain uses TRBV20-1 with TRBJ1-1; TRBD1 aligns across 7 bases. The V and J ends lost 1 base and 1 base, in that order; junction bases with no gene match: 3. Germline assignment: CDR1 DFQATT and CDR2 SNEGSKA (reference sequence). This CDR3 is built from 14 residues. CDR3 nucleotide sequence: TGCAGTGCTAGAGGGGACAGATCGAACACTGAAGCTTTCTTT. Translating gives CSARGDRSNTEAFF.

This clonotype showed up just a few times. At one of its ends the junction is not consistent with the germline gene, which may arise from a read error. The chain recombines TRBV7-2 with TRBJ1-2; no reliable D call. Germline values: CDR1 SGHTA, CDR2 FQGNSA. The CDR3 has 14 residues. CDR3 in DNA: TGTGCCAGCAGCCTAGCGTGGCAGAACTATGGCTACACCTTC. This gives the protein CASSLAWQNYGYTF.

The chain has TRBV9 and TRBJ1-4; D is undetermined. Germline loops: CDR1 SGDLS, CDR2 YYNGEE. CDR3 length equals 15 residues. V was cut by 0 bases and J by 7 bases, with 13 bases left in between. The CDR3 reads CASSVAEQRVEKLFF. The DNA for the CDR3 is TGTGCCAGCAGCGTAGCGGAACAGCGAGTTGAAAAACTGTTTTTT.

The chain uses TRBV7-3 and TRBJ2-5; 9 bases agree with TRBD2. In germline, CDR1 is SGHTA, CDR2 FQGTGA. The CDR3 is made up of 17 amino acids. The V segment lost 0 bases and the J segment 5 bases; nucleotides outside the gene matches: 10. The CDR3 nucleotides read TGTGCCAGCAGCTTAACCGGAAGCGGGAGGACCGGCGAGACCCAGTACTTC. It translates to CASSLTGSGRTGETQYF.

The J gene is TRBJ1-6, the V gene TRBV7-3; perhaps TRBD1 as D (6 bases). Germline V gives CDR1 SGHTA, CDR2 FQGTGA. This CDR3 has 14 residues. Trimming left V 5 bases short and J 3 bases short, with 8 bases between. CDR3 protein: CASSQQGYNSPLHF. The CDR3 DNA sequence: TGTGCCAGCAGCCAACAGGGCTATAATTCACCCCTCCACTTT.

This clonotype turned up a few times. The chain employs TRBV27 and TRBJ2-5; either TRBD1 or TRBD2 may supply D (5 bases each). Matching the DNA end better, TRBJ2-7 makes the J call doubtful. Germline V lookup: CDR1 MNHEY, CDR2 SMNVEV (reference sequence). The CDR3 consists of 12 residues. In DNA, the CDR3 is TGTGCCAGCCGGGACGGACCCTACGAGCAGTACTTC. Translating gives CASRDGPYEQYF.

The gene calls are TRBV7-8 and TRBJ1-1; the match to TRBD1 covers 12 bases. V shed 3 bases and J 3 bases; nucleotides not matched to a gene: 5. The CDR3 has 16 residues. From germline, CDR1 is SGHVS and CDR2 FQNEAQ. Here the CDR3 reads CASSFPRDRGHTEAFF. CDR3 bases: TGTGCCAGCAGCTTCCCCCGGGACAGGGGGCACACTGAAGCTTTCTTT.

This rearrangement joins TRBV29-1 to TRBJ1-4; no clear D. Germline CDR1 reads SQVTM; CDR2 reads ANQGSEA. This CDR3 spans 13 amino acids. The V end was cut by 7 bases, the J end by 10 bases, with 19 bases between. The CDR3 reads CSAAISGWGKLFF. The CDR3 coding sequence is TGCAGCGCTGCGATCAGTGGGTGGGGAAAACTGTTTTTT.

This chain joins TRBV7-6 and TRBJ2-7, with D possibly matching TRBD2 (5 bases). Germline V gene data show CDR1 as SGHVS and CDR2 as FNYEAQ. V lost 1 base and J 5 bases, leaving 15 bases between the germline ends. The CDR3 extends over 15 amino acids. CDR3 residues: CASSLGWVGADEQYF. Here the CDR3 DNA reads TGTGCCAGCAGCTTAGGCTGGGTGGGAGCCGACGAGCAGTACTTC.

This sequence joins TRBV20-1 and TRBJ2-5; perhaps TRBD1 as D (6 bases). Trimming took 6 bases from V and 11 from J, leaving 25 bases between them. The V gene's germline CDR1 is DFQATT and CDR2 SNEGSKA (reference sequence). The CDR3 has 14 residues. For the CDR3, the DNA is TGCAGTGCCCGAAAGGACTTACAGGGTGTTGAGCAGTACTTC. Translated, it gives CSARKDLQGVEQYF.

V and J are TRBV11-2 and TRBJ1-6; 7 bases are shared with TRBD1. The CDR3 has 15 residues. Germline CDR1 SGHAT, CDR2 FQNNGV. The ends lost 2 bases at V and 5 bases at J; junction bases unmatched: 3. The CDR3 DNA follows: TGTGCCAGCAGCTTACAGGGACAGAATAATTCACCCCTCCACTTT. Translated: CASSLQGQNNSPLHF.

In its sample, this clonotype was seen a few times. V is TRBV4-3 and J is TRBJ2-7; no definite D call. The CDR3 sequence is 15 residues long. In germline, CDR1 is LGHNA, CDR2 YSLEER. The germline V and J ends were trimmed by 0 bases and 3 bases, with 12 bases remaining between them. CDR3 in amino acids: CASSQDSKGNYEQYF. The CDR3, as DNA: TGCGCCAGCAGCCAAGATTCCAAGGGAAACTACGAGCAGTACTTC.

The CDR3 DNA reads TGCGCCAGCAGCCAATCCGACATAAGACAGCTTGATAGCAATCAGCCCCAGCATTTT. Its protein is CASSQSDIRQLDSNQPQHF. The chain links TRBV4-1 to TRBJ1-5; possible D gene TRBD1, 5 bases. The CDR3 runs to 19 residues. Trimming left V 2 bases short and J 0 bases short, with 20 bases between. The germline CDR1 and CDR2 sequences are MGHRA and YSYEKL.

This chain joins TRBV29-1 and TRBJ2-7; 7 positions match TRBD2. Germline V gives CDR1 SQVTM, CDR2 ANQGSEA. The J segment lost 3 bases and the V segment lost 7 bases, leaving 9 bases of the junction unmatched. This CDR3 region has 13 residues. The CDR3 here is CSASGGSNYEQYF. For the CDR3, the DNA is TGCAGCGCCTCTGGCGGGAGTAACTACGAGCAGTACTTC.

This clonotype occurred a few times. The chain carries TRBV20-1 and TRBJ2-3; D call uncertain. The V end lost 6 bases, the J end lost 3 bases, and 7 bases lay between the germline ends. From germline, CDR1 is DFQATT and CDR2 SNEGSKA (reference sequence). CDR3 length: 11 amino acids. CDR3 sequence: CSATVTDTQYF. CDR3 bases: TGCAGTGCCACAGTAACAGATACGCAGTATTTT.

A remark on this clonotype: Germline and junction disagree at one end, which may indicate a read error. This sequence joins TRBV4-3 and TRBJ2-7; 9 positions agree with TRBD1. The CDR3 is made up of 15 amino acids. Germline CDR1 is LGHNA and CDR2 is YSLEER. Here the CDR3 reads CASSQDQGQGYVQYF. The DNA of the CDR3 is TGCGCCAGCAGCCAAGATCAGGGACAGGGCTACGTGCAGTACTTC.

There are a few counts of this clonotype. Mismatch with germline at one junction end may stem from a read error. The chain carries TRBV4-3 and TRBJ1-4; TRBD1 matches at 8 bases. This CDR3 has 20 amino acids. CDR1 and CDR2 (germline): LGHNA, YSLEER. The CDR3 DNA reads TGCGCCAGCGGCCAAGAGGCGCTGCTCGACAGGGGTACAACTAATGAAAAACTGTTTTTT. Encoded protein: CASGQEALLDRGTTNEKLFF.

The chain joins TRBV10-3 to TRBJ2-1, with 9 bases that match TRBD1. This CDR3 is 14 amino acids long. CDR1 and CDR2 from the germline V gene are ENHRY and SYGVKD. The ends lost 5 bases at V and 6 bases at J; junction bases unmatched: 5. The CDR3 loop reads CAISRQGEGNEQFF. The DNA of the CDR3 is TGTGCCATCAGTAGACAGGGGGAGGGCAATGAGCAGTTCTTC.